These 2 T cell receptor beta chains were sequenced from one sample in a study of T cell responses to AZD1222 COVID-19 vaccine (dated by TCRdb to the early 2020s). The sample's time point label, in plain terms: about 28 days (+/-7) after the second vaccine dose. The treatment or condition label corresponds to: meningococcal conjugate vaccine given as trial control. Libraries were made using the immunoSEQ multiplex PCR assay. This is the immuneACCESS table as TCRdb keeps it, with only in-frame sequences that have V and J called. A part of the clones is gone; compared with another copy, unresolved V genes explain less than half, and the rest is unexplained. The sample includes 140,000 to 150,000 clones, with roughly 87% observed a single time. The leading ten clones occupy under 7% of the sample. Sequenced material: peripheral blood, taken 28 days after the second dose of the MenACWY control vaccine. These receptors all stem from an adult who received the MenACWY meningococcal vaccine as a control.

The rearrangement joins TRBV27 to TRBJ2-3; D unclear. The ends were cut back, 0 bases at V and 2 bases at J, with 6 bases in the middle. The CDR3 sequence is 14 residues long. Germline V gene data show CDR1 as MNHEY and CDR2 as SMNVEV (reference sequence). The CDR3 nucleotides are TGTGCCAGCAGTTTATCGATCTCCACAGATACGCAGTATTTT. Protein sequence: CASSLSISTDTQYF.

V is TRBV11-3 and J is TRBJ2-7; D is unresolved. The CDR3 sequence is 13 residues long. V dropped 5 bases and J dropped 7 bases, with 15 bases sitting between them. Germline V gene sequence: CDR1 SGHNT, CDR2 YENEEA. The CDR3 is CASSPTIIMEQYF. The CDR3 coding sequence is TGTGCCAGCAGCCCGACGATTATCATGGAGCAGTACTTC. Filled out from reference TRBV11-3 and TRBJ2-7, the complete variable domain reads EAGVVQSPRYKIIEKKQPVAFWCNPISGHNTLYWYLQNLGQGPELLIRYENEEAVDDSQLPKDRFSAERLKGVDSTLKIQPAELGDSAVYLCASSPTIIMEQYFGPGTRLTVT.